The rows below give T cell receptor beta chains drawn from one sample of a study. Via MiXCR, TCRdb re-called the 5' RACE reads, giving one row per CDR3 protein. The sample carries about 4,900 distinct CDR3 sequences, approximately 78% recorded once. Sequenced sample: Tregs sorted from blood. The source is a female donor with breast cancer. CDR3s include the opening cysteine and the closing phenylalanine or tryptophan. D genes are given only for firm matches. Rows give clone size only sometimes, using once, few, many, or a class for an expanded clone.

clone_size: NA
cdr3_length: 14
j_call: TRBJ2-7
d_call: NA
v_call: TRBV4-1
cdr3_nt: TGCGCCAGCAGCCAAGAGGACCGAATCTACGAGCAGTACTTC
cdr3_aa: CASSQEDRIYEQYF

clone_size: NA
cdr3_length: 14
j_call: TRBJ2-7
d_call: NA
v_call: TRBV4-1
cdr3_nt: TGCGCCAGCAGCCAACTAGGGAACTCCTACGAGCAGTACTTC
cdr3_aa: CASSQLGNSYEQYF

clone_size: NA
cdr3_length: 16
j_call: TRBJ2-1
d_call: NA
v_call: TRBV6-5
cdr3_nt: TGTGCCAGCAGCCTGGGGACTCAACACCTCTACAATGAGCAGTTCTTC
cdr3_aa: CASSLGTQHLYNEQFF

clone_size: NA
cdr3_length: 15
j_call: TRBJ2-7
d_call: TRBD2
v_call: TRBV6-5
cdr3_nt: TGTGCCAGCAGCCCTAGTGGAGCGGGAGGTTTTGAGCAGTACTTC
cdr3_aa: CASSPSGAGGFEQYF

clone_size: NA
cdr3_length: 13
j_call: TRBJ1-6
d_call: NA
v_call: TRBV5-6
cdr3_nt: TGTGCCAGCAGCTTGGGCAGGGGTTCACCCCTCCACTTT
cdr3_aa: CASSLGRGSPLHF

clone_size: NA
cdr3_length: 13
j_call: TRBJ2-1
d_call: NA
v_call: TRBV5-1
cdr3_nt: TGCGCCAGCTCTCAGTTGGGACATGGTGAGCAGTTCTTC
cdr3_aa: CASSQLGHGEQFF

clone_size: NA
cdr3_length: 15
j_call: TRBJ2-1
d_call: TRBD2
v_call: TRBV20-1
cdr3_nt: TGCAGTGCTAGAAAACCGGGACTAGCGGGGAATGAGCAGTTCTTC
cdr3_aa: CSARKPGLAGNEQFF

clone_size: NA
cdr3_length: 15
j_call: TRBJ2-2
d_call: NA
v_call: TRBV9
cdr3_nt: TGTGCCAGCAGCCCCCATGGGGGTGACACCGGGGAGCTGTTTTTT
cdr3_aa: CASSPHGGDTGELFF

clone_size: NA
cdr3_length: 16
j_call: TRBJ2-1
d_call: TRBD1
v_call: TRBV6-5
cdr3_nt: TGTGCCAGCAGCCTACGCCCGGGACAGGGTATCTATGAGCAGTTCTTC
cdr3_aa: CASSLRPGQGIYEQFF

clone_size: few
cdr3_length: 13
j_call: TRBJ2-2
d_call: NA
v_call: TRBV6-5
cdr3_nt: TGTGCCAGCAGTTACTCGATTACCGGGGAGCTGTTTTTT
cdr3_aa: CASSYSITGELFF

clone_size: NA
cdr3_length: 13
j_call: TRBJ2-1
d_call: NA
v_call: TRBV27
cdr3_nt: TGTGCCAGCAGTTTATCGAGGGTAAATGAGCAGTTCTTC
cdr3_aa: CASSLSRVNEQFF

clone_size: NA
cdr3_length: 18
j_call: TRBJ1-1
d_call: NA
v_call: TRBV6-1
cdr3_nt: TGTGCCAGCAGTGAAGACGACGTGGGACAAAGCATGAACACTGAAGCTTTCTTT
cdr3_aa: CASSEDDVGQSMNTEAFF

clone_size: NA
cdr3_length: 15
j_call: TRBJ2-5
d_call: TRBD2
v_call: TRBV30
cdr3_nt: TGTGCCTGGAGTCGTAGCGGGGGGTACCAAGAGACCCAGTACTTC
cdr3_aa: CAWSRSGGYQETQYF

clone_size: few
cdr3_length: 14
j_call: TRBJ1-1
d_call: NA
v_call: TRBV6-5
cdr3_nt: TGTGCCAGCAGTCCCCGGGGGGGGAACACTGAAGCTTTCTTT
cdr3_aa: CASSPRGGNTEAFF

clone_size: few
cdr3_length: 12
j_call: TRBJ2-3
d_call: TRBD2
v_call: TRBV20-1
cdr3_nt: TGCAGTGCTAGACTAGCGGGAGATACGCAGTATTTT
cdr3_aa: CSARLAGDTQYF

clone_size: NA
cdr3_length: 17
j_call: TRBJ2-7
d_call: TRBD1
v_call: TRBV7-6
cdr3_nt: TGTGCCAGCAGCCCGGACAGGGAATGGGCGGGCACCTACGAGCAGTACTTC
cdr3_aa: CASSPDREWAGTYEQYF

clone_size: NA
cdr3_length: 15
j_call: TRBJ2-7
d_call: NA
v_call: TRBV7-9
cdr3_nt: TGTGCCGGCAGCTGGCATGGGGGAGGTTCTTACGAGCAGTACTTC
cdr3_aa: CAGSWHGGGSYEQYF

clone_size: few
cdr3_length: 15
j_call: TRBJ2-1
d_call: TRBD1
v_call: TRBV7-6
cdr3_nt: TGTGCCAGCAGCTTGGGGACAGTCTCCTACAATGAGCAGTTCTTC
cdr3_aa: CASSLGTVSYNEQFF

clone_size: NA
cdr3_length: 14
j_call: TRBJ2-7
d_call: NA
v_call: TRBV6-5
cdr3_nt: TGTGCCAGCAGTTACCAGGGTATAGGTTACGAGCAGTACTTC
cdr3_aa: CASSYQGIGYEQYF

clone_size: NA
cdr3_length: 18
j_call: TRBJ2-3
d_call: NA
v_call: TRBV15
cdr3_nt: TGTGCCACCAGCAGAGGCGGGACGGGGGGCGTATGGACAGATACGCAGTATTTT
cdr3_aa: CATSRGGTGGVWTDTQYF

clone_size: NA
cdr3_length: 12
j_call: TRBJ1-4
d_call: NA
v_call: TRBV7-9
cdr3_nt: TGTGCCAGCAGCTTGGAAGAGGAAAAACTGTTTTTT
cdr3_aa: CASSLEEEKLFF

clone_size: once
cdr3_length: 14
j_call: TRBJ2-1
d_call: TRBD1
v_call: TRBV6-2/TRBV6-3
cdr3_nt: TGTGCCAGCAGTCCTCGGGACAGGGGCAATGAGCAGTTCTTC
cdr3_aa: CASSPRDRGNEQFF

clone_size: NA
cdr3_length: 16
j_call: TRBJ1-4
d_call: NA
v_call: TRBV4-1
cdr3_nt: TGCGCCAGCAGCCAGTCAGGGGCGCGCCTAGGGGAAAAACTGTTTTTT
cdr3_aa: CASSQSGARLGEKLFF

clone_size: NA
cdr3_length: 17
j_call: TRBJ2-7
d_call: TRBD1
v_call: TRBV5-1
cdr3_nt: TGCGCCAGCAGCCCATTTTCCCGCCCGGGACAGGGATCCGAGCAGTACTTC
cdr3_aa: CASSPFSRPGQGSEQYF

clone_size: once
cdr3_length: 15
j_call: TRBJ1-5
d_call: TRBD1
v_call: TRBV4-1
cdr3_nt: TGCGCCAGCAGCCAAGGGACAGGGGAGGCTCGGCCCCAGCATTTT
cdr3_aa: CASSQGTGEARPQHF

clone_size: NA
cdr3_length: 15
j_call: TRBJ2-7
d_call: TRBD2
v_call: TRBV20-1
cdr3_nt: TGCAGTGCTAGAGATGGGGCGGGAGTCCTCTACGAGCAGTACTTC
cdr3_aa: CSARDGAGVLYEQYF

clone_size: few
cdr3_length: 17
j_call: TRBJ2-6
d_call: TRBD2
v_call: TRBV11-2
cdr3_nt: TGTGCCAGTAGCCCGGGGACTAGCGGGGCTGGGGCCAACGTCCTGACTTTC
cdr3_aa: CASSPGTSGAGANVLTF

clone_size: NA
cdr3_length: 14
j_call: TRBJ2-7
d_call: TRBD1
v_call: TRBV7-6
cdr3_nt: TGTGCCAGCAGCTCACAGGGGCGGTCCTACGAGCAGTACTTC
cdr3_aa: CASSSQGRSYEQYF

clone_size: NA
cdr3_length: 14
j_call: TRBJ2-7
d_call: NA
v_call: TRBV27
cdr3_nt: TGTGCCAGCAGTTTATCGCCTCTAGGGTACGAGCAGTACTTC
cdr3_aa: CASSLSPLGYEQYF

clone_size: NA
cdr3_length: 15
j_call: TRBJ1-3
d_call: NA
v_call: TRBV20-1
cdr3_nt: TGCAGTGCTAGTGATGACCGAAACTCTGGAAACACCATATATTTT
cdr3_aa: CSASDDRNSGNTIYF

clone_size: NA
cdr3_length: 14
j_call: TRBJ2-3
d_call: NA
v_call: TRBV4-1
cdr3_nt: TGCGCCAGCAGCCAAGATCAAAACACAGATACGCAGTATTTT
cdr3_aa: CASSQDQNTDTQYF

clone_size: NA
cdr3_length: 19
j_call: TRBJ2-1
d_call: TRBD2
v_call: TRBV7-6
cdr3_nt: TGTGCCAGCAGCTTAAATAGTCTGGCTAGCGGGCCCGACTACAATGAGCAGTTCTTC
cdr3_aa: CASSLNSLASGPDYNEQFF

clone_size: NA
cdr3_length: 13
j_call: TRBJ2-5
d_call: NA
v_call: TRBV6-5
cdr3_nt: TGTGCCAGCAGTTACTCGGGGGAAGAGACCCAGTACTTC
cdr3_aa: CASSYSGEETQYF

clone_size: NA
cdr3_length: 14
j_call: TRBJ1-5
d_call: NA
v_call: TRBV7-6
cdr3_nt: TGTGCCAGCAGCCACGATGGGGGTCAGCAGCCCCAGCATTTT
cdr3_aa: CASSHDGGQQPQHF

clone_size: NA
cdr3_length: 13
j_call: TRBJ2-7
d_call: TRBD1
v_call: TRBV4-1
cdr3_nt: TGCGCCAGCAGCCAACTCGGGACAGACGAGCAGTACTTC
cdr3_aa: CASSQLGTDEQYF

clone_size: few
cdr3_length: 15
j_call: TRBJ2-3
d_call: NA
v_call: TRBV5-1
cdr3_nt: TGCGCCAGCAGCTGGACTGATCATGACACAGATACGCAGTATTTT
cdr3_aa: CASSWTDHDTDTQYF

clone_size: few
cdr3_length: 15
j_call: TRBJ1-6
d_call: TRBD1
v_call: TRBV4-1
cdr3_nt: TGCGCCAGCAGCCAGGAGGGACAGGGTGGTTCACCCCTCCACTTT
cdr3_aa: CASSQEGQGGSPLHF

clone_size: once
cdr3_length: 15
j_call: TRBJ2-7
d_call: TRBD1
v_call: TRBV6-5
cdr3_nt: TGTGCCAGCAGCCCCGACCGGGACAGGGCCTACGAGCAGTACTTC
cdr3_aa: CASSPDRDRAYEQYF

clone_size: NA
cdr3_length: 13
j_call: TRBJ2-6
d_call: NA
v_call: TRBV20-1
cdr3_nt: TGCAGTGCTAGCTCCTCTGGGGCCAATGTCCTGACTTTC
cdr3_aa: CSASSSGANVLTF

clone_size: NA
cdr3_length: 16
j_call: TRBJ2-6
d_call: NA
v_call: TRBV27
cdr3_nt: TGTGCCAGCAGACACGGACGGACCTCTGGGGCCAACGTCCTGACTTTC
cdr3_aa: CASRHGRTSGANVLTF

clone_size: once
cdr3_length: 15
j_call: TRBJ2-7
d_call: TRBD1
v_call: TRBV6-1
cdr3_nt: TGTGCCAGCAGTGAATGGACAGGGGTGGCCTACGAGCAGTACTTC
cdr3_aa: CASSEWTGVAYEQYF

clone_size: NA
cdr3_length: 15
j_call: TRBJ1-6
d_call: TRBD1
v_call: TRBV11-2
cdr3_nt: TGTGCCAGCAGAAAGCCGGGACAGGGATCTTCACCCCTCCACTTT
cdr3_aa: CASRKPGQGSSPLHF

clone_size: NA
cdr3_length: 15
j_call: TRBJ2-1
d_call: TRBD1
v_call: TRBV7-3
cdr3_nt: TGTGCCAGCAGCTCAATTGGGACAGCTCACAATGAGCAGTTCTTC
cdr3_aa: CASSSIGTAHNEQFF

clone_size: NA
cdr3_length: 11
j_call: TRBJ2-3
d_call: TRBD2
v_call: TRBV7-2
cdr3_nt: TGTGCCAGCAGCTCTAGCGGCCGGCGGTATTTT
cdr3_aa: CASSSSGRRYF

clone_size: NA
cdr3_length: 14
j_call: TRBJ1-2
d_call: NA
v_call: TRBV4-1
cdr3_nt: TGCGCCAGCAGCCAAAAACTGGGGGGCTATGGCTACACCTTC
cdr3_aa: CASSQKLGGYGYTF

clone_size: NA
cdr3_length: 19
j_call: TRBJ2-1
d_call: NA
v_call: TRBV6-5
cdr3_nt: TGTGCCAGCAGTTACTCGACGGGTGGGAGCAGCTTTTCCTACAATGAGCAGTTCTTC
cdr3_aa: CASSYSTGGSSFSYNEQFF

clone_size: NA
cdr3_length: 15
j_call: TRBJ2-1
d_call: TRBD2
v_call: TRBV5-1
cdr3_nt: TGCGCCAGCAGCTTCCAGGCTAGCGGGGGGTCGGGGCAGTGCTTC
cdr3_aa: CASSFQASGGSGQCF

clone_size: NA
cdr3_length: 14
j_call: TRBJ1-1
d_call: NA
v_call: TRBV6-5
cdr3_nt: TGTGCCAGCAGTCCCCGGGGGGGGAACGCTGAAGCTTTCTTT
cdr3_aa: CASSPRGGNAEAFF

clone_size: few
cdr3_length: 14
j_call: TRBJ2-5
d_call: TRBD1
v_call: TRBV4-2
cdr3_nt: TGTGCCAGCAGGTCCGGACAGGGGTTTGTGACCCAGTACTTC
cdr3_aa: CASRSGQGFVTQYF

clone_size: NA
cdr3_length: 12
j_call: TRBJ2-5
d_call: NA
v_call: TRBV27
cdr3_nt: TGTGCCACGGGGAGCCACCAAGAGACCCAGTACTTC
cdr3_aa: CATGSHQETQYF

clone_size: NA
cdr3_length: 14
j_call: TRBJ2-3
d_call: NA
v_call: TRBV7-6
cdr3_nt: TGTGCCAGCAGCTTAGCTGAGGTTTCGGATACGCAGTATTTT
cdr3_aa: CASSLAEVSDTQYF

clone_size: NA
cdr3_length: 13
j_call: TRBJ2-7
d_call: NA
v_call: TRBV6-5
cdr3_nt: TGTGCCAGCAGAACTCAGGGGACCTACGAGCAGTACTTC
cdr3_aa: CASRTQGTYEQYF

clone_size: NA
cdr3_length: 15
j_call: TRBJ2-3
d_call: NA
v_call: TRBV12-2
cdr3_nt: TGTGCCAGCAGCCCCCGGGCTTCTAGCACAGATACGCAGTATTTT
cdr3_aa: CASSPRASSTDTQYF

clone_size: NA
cdr3_length: 12
j_call: TRBJ2-7
d_call: NA
v_call: TRBV7-9
cdr3_nt: TGTGCCAGCAGCTTAGGTGGGGCCGAGCAGTACTTC
cdr3_aa: CASSLGGAEQYF